Here is one T cell receptor beta chain with its context. This clone was picked up a small number of times. The target of this receptor is not known. No base-level quality is on record; no much larger clone is a single base apart. The data originate from a study of CD8+ T cells in alopecia areata (dated by TCRdb to 2016 to 2019). A note on the overall study: The treated patients took part in an open-label pilot trial in which moderate-to-severe alopecia areata was treated with oral tofacitinib at 5 to 10 mg twice daily. Patients stayed on tofacitinib for 6 to 18 months and then had 6 months of follow-up off drug so that delayed response and recurrence could be assessed. To study T cell clonal expansion in alopecia areata, the researchers applied high-throughput TCRbeta sequencing to both the C3H/HeJ mouse model and human patients. Scalp tissue and sorted CD4+ and CD8+ peripheral blood T cells from patchy and totalis/universalis alopecia areata patients and from healthy controls were covered by human TCRbeta sequencing. Biopsies were taken from tofacitinib-treated patients at baseline and again at 4 and 24 weeks into treatment, and several of those patients also had a later scalp biopsy. Scalp clonality was compared among normal scalp (n=4), patchy alopecia areata scalp (n=8), and alopecia totalis/universalis scalp (n=8). RNA was obtained with the PAXgene miRNA kit for fixed scalp, the miRNeasy kit for PBMCs, and the RNeasy kit for mouse skin. Amplification of TCRbeta CDR3 regions was done by immunoSEQ multiplex PCR using 35 Vbeta forward primers and 13 Jbeta reverse primers. Overall study results and their limits: Shared TCR sequences between patients were less evident than in mice, which may be partly attributable to HLA diversity in the patient population. Compared with normal scalp, lesional scalp, particularly in alopecia totalis/universalis, had higher clonality and more expanded CD8+ clones, which suggests antigenic drive. Unlike mouse skin, which is dominated by gammadelta T cells, normal human skin has resident alphabeta T cells that are also sequenced, and this complicates analysis of the scalp TCR repertoire.

Library generation was performed with the immunoSEQ multiplex PCR assay. RNA was extracted from all samples and reverse transcribed into cDNA as template for TCR sequencing. SuperScript III was used to make first-strand cDNA, primed with a 2:1 mix of oligo-dT and random hexamers. A synthetic immune receptor repertoire was used to assess amplification bias, and residual bias was removed computationally. Per the source publication's procedure: After raw reads were preprocessed to remove errors, the CDR3 was defined following IMGT conventions as running from the conserved cysteine to phenylalanine. Clonality was computed by normalizing Shannon entropy by log2 of the number of productive unique TCRs and subtracting the result from 1. Whether each scalp clone was CD4 or CD8 was inferred by checking scalp TCRbeta sequences against the CD4 and CD8 repertoires from sorted blood. The source is immuneACCESS, and TCRdb retained only in-frame sequences with V and J called. Part of the clones is not carried over; for the studies checked, unresolved V genes explain less than half of this, and the remainder is unexplained. The V and J calls and clone size were taken over from that table, and D and trimming were inferred from the DNA. The sample table lists 110,000 to 150,000 clones, roughly 62% of them with a count of one. Under 6.5% of the sample lies in the top ten.

The CDR3 runs 12 residues from the cysteine to the phenylalanine. Solely the CDR3 DNA is kept, with 36 bases framed from the first base. Taken from the germline V gene, the CDR1 and CDR2 loops are SGHRS and YFSETQ. Trimming takes 0 bases from V and 7 bases from J, and the germline ends sit 7 bases apart. The time point label here, explained by the study, means: baseline before oral tofacitinib. Lesional scalp punch biopsies and peripheral blood were collected from alopecia areata patients. After PBMCs were isolated by density centrifugation and stained for CD3, CD4 and CD8, a FACSAria was used to sort CD4+ and CD8+ T cells.

The sequence came from a human donor with alopecia areata. Sample: CD4+ T cells sorted from blood, taken at week 0. The chain uses TRBV5-1 and TRBJ2-5; no D gene call is confident. The DNA reads as follows: TGCGCCAGCAGCTTGGATTACGGGACCCAGTACTTC. Its protein is CASSLDYGTQYF.